Each of the 22 T cell receptor beta chains below was sequenced from the same sample in a study of blood T cell repertoires in COVID-19. Here immunoSEQ multiplex PCR was the method, and the copy in TCRdb shows in-frame clones only, minus some. The table includes about 420,000 clones, approximately 90% detected once. Material: peripheral blood. The receptors stem from a man aged 18 to 30 with COVID-19, enrolled during active disease.

This rearrangement joins TRBV30 to TRBJ2-2, with a possible D match to TRBD2 (5 bases). The CDR3 runs to 13 residues. Trimming removed 3 bases from V and 7 bases from J, with 12 bases in between. Germline CDR1 is GTSNPN and CDR2 is SVGIG (reference sequence). DNA of the CDR3: TGTGCCTGGAGACCCCCCGGAGGCGGGGAGCTGTTTTTT. Its protein product is CAWRPPGGGELFF.

The chain carries TRBV3-1 (or the pseudogene TRBV3-2) and TRBJ2-7; D is unclear. Germline V lookup: CDR1 LGHDT, CDR2 YNNKEL (reference sequence). The CDR3 consists of 11 residues. The germline V and J ends were trimmed by 8 bases and 4 bases, with 9 bases remaining between them. CDR3 nucleotide sequence: TGTGCCAGCGAACCCAGTTACGAGCAGTACTTC. This gives the protein CASEPSYEQYF.

The chain links TRBV19 to TRBJ1-5; the D gene is possibly TRBD1 (5 bases). Germline-derived CDR1 and CDR2 are LNHDA and SQIVND (reference sequence). V was pared by 0 bases and J by 6 bases, with 15 bases between. There are 16 residues in the CDR3. The CDR3 DNA reads TGTGCCAGTAGTATAGAGTTGAGCGGGGGAGTTCAGCCCCAGCATTTT. Residues: CASSIELSGGVQPQHF.

This chain links TRBV5-1 with TRBJ2-3, with D possibly TRBD2 on 5 matching bases. Germline V CDR1 and CDR2: SGHRS, YFSETQ. The CDR3 consists of 15 residues. Trimming took 3 bases from V and 2 from J, leaving 13 bases between them. The CDR3 nucleotides read TGCGCCAGCAGCTCATTAGCGAGTCCCACAGATACGCAGTATTTT. This translates into CASSSLASPTDTQYF.

This chain connects TRBV24-1 to TRBJ1-5, with D possibly TRBD1 on 5 matching bases. Germline lookup yields CDR1 KGHDR and CDR2 SFDVKD. CDR3 length: 12 amino acids. V lost 9 bases, J lost 6 bases, and 11 bases lay in between. The CDR3 is CATSRGSQPQHF. The DNA for the CDR3 is TGTGCCACCTCTCGGGGGAGTCAGCCCCAGCATTTT.

The chain has TRBV18 and TRBJ1-3; D is perhaps TRBD1 (5 bases). Trimming pared 1 base from V and 0 bases from J, leaving 13 bases between. CDR3 length equals 17 residues. CDR1 KGHSH and CDR2 LQKENI come from the germline V gene. CDR3 loop: CASSPRATANSGNTIYF. CDR3 sequence (DNA): TGTGCCAGCTCACCACGAGCGACAGCGAACTCTGGAAACACCATATATTTT.

This chain connects TRBV11-2 to TRBJ1-2; a weak D match, TRBD1 (6 bases). The V gene lost 1 base and the J gene lost 6 bases, with 24 bases spanning the gap. From germline, CDR1 is SGHAT and CDR2 FQNNGV. CDR3 length equals 18 residues. The CDR3 here is CASSLVPPTTGVFDGYTF. CDR3 coding DNA: TGTGCCAGCAGCTTAGTCCCCCCTACGACAGGAGTTTTTGATGGCTACACCTTC.

The chain is built from TRBV10-3 and TRBJ1-4, with TRBD1 identical over 8 bases. V was pared by 6 bases and J by 11 bases, with 17 bases of the junction left unmatched. The CDR3 contains 16 residues. Looked up from germline, CDR1 is ENHRY and CDR2 is SYGVKD. Written as DNA, the CDR3 is TGTGCCATCAGCCCAGGACAGGGAAAGGGAATGCGGAAACTGTTTTTT. It translates to CAISPGQGKGMRKLFF.

This chain joins TRBV6-5 and TRBJ2-5; tentatively, D is TRBD1 (5 bases). Trimming took off 6 bases at V and 4 bases at J, with 15 bases between the two ends. The germline V gene has CDR1 MNHEY and CDR2 SVGAGI. The length of the CDR3 is 14 residues. The chain's CDR3 is CASSQGVRSETQYF. CDR3 DNA: TGTGCCAGCAGCCAGGGTGTTAGATCAGAGACCCAGTACTTC.

V gene TRBV25-1 combines with J gene TRBJ2-1; unclear D gene. V lost 6 bases, J lost 2 bases, and 11 bases lay in between. Germline-derived CDR1 and CDR2 are MGHDK and SYGVNS. The CDR3 sequence is 14 residues long. The CDR3: CASSPAVTYNEQFF. CDR3 sequence (DNA): TGTGCCAGCAGCCCCGCGGTCACCTACAATGAGCAGTTCTTC.

In this sample, this clone turned up once. The sample holds other DNA sequences that translate to the same CDR3. The rearrangement uses TRBV18 and TRBJ1-4; TRBD1 matches 8 bases. V was clipped by 3 bases and J by 3 bases; unmatched bases: 0. The CDR3 is 14 amino acids. CDR1 KGHSH and CDR2 LQKENI come from the germline V gene. The CDR3 is CASSPTGANEKLFF. The CDR3, as DNA: TGTGCCAGCTCACCGACAGGGGCTAATGAAAAACTGTTTTTT.

The V gene is TRBV3-1 (or the pseudogene TRBV3-2), the J gene TRBJ2-7, with D maybe TRBD1 (6 bases). The V and J ends lost 3 bases and 11 bases respectively, with 14 bases between them. The CDR3 extends over 12 amino acids. Germline V gene sequence: CDR1 LGHDT, CDR2 YNNKEL (reference sequence). The CDR3 is CASSQVQGFKYF. As DNA, the CDR3 is TGTGCCAGCAGCCAGGTACAGGGCTTTAAGTACTTC.

The chain has TRBV24-1 and TRBJ2-1; 10 nucleotides match TRBD1. The germline V gene has CDR1 KGHDR and CDR2 SFDVKD. This CDR3 region has 14 residues. The V and J ends lost 7 bases and 6 bases, in that order; junction bases with no gene match: 5. CDR3 sequence: CATRDRGFCNEQFF. The CDR3 nucleotides are TGTGCCACCAGGGACAGGGGGTTCTGCAATGAGCAGTTCTTC.

This chain links TRBV12-3 or TRBV12-4 with TRBJ2-1; TRBD1 matches 11 bases. CDR3 length equals 13 residues. Trimming took 7 bases from V and 10 from J; bases not matched to a gene: 6. The CDR3 loop reads CASNGQGAGEQFF. In DNA, the CDR3 is TGTGCCAGCAACGGACAGGGGGCTGGAGAGCAGTTCTTC.

This clone showed up just a few times. This chain links TRBV27 with TRBJ1-5; 8 nucleotides line up with TRBD1. Germline CDR1 is MNHEY and CDR2 is SMNVEV (reference sequence). The length of the CDR3 is 15 residues. V lost 4 bases and J lost 7; bases outside the gene matches: 9. In DNA, the CDR3 is TGTGCCAGCAGTTCTCTGCAGGGGGCAGAACAGCCCCAGCATTTT. Its translation is CASSSLQGAEQPQHF.

V usage is TRBV7-2 and J usage is TRBJ2-5; TRBD2 is a possible D gene (6 bases). This CDR3 is 15 amino acids long. V gave up 3 bases and J gave up 5 bases, with 16 bases separating them. The V gene's germline CDR1 is SGHTA and CDR2 FQGNSA. For the CDR3, the DNA is TGTGCCAGCAGCTTCCGCGGGACGTTAGGGGAGACCCAGTACTTC. Its translation: CASSFRGTLGETQYF.

The chain couples TRBV6-5 to TRBJ1-1; D is ambiguous. The CDR3 runs 13 residues. V lost 0 bases and J 10 bases, leaving 12 bases between the germline ends. Germline V gene sequence: CDR1 MNHEY, CDR2 SVGAGI. The CDR3 loop is CASSYSPTRGAFF. The CDR3 region has the DNA TGTGCCAGCAGTTACTCTCCAACCCGAGGAGCTTTCTTT.

Note on this clone: In the same sample, other DNA sequences code for this CDR3. The chain joins TRBV4-1 to TRBJ2-7; D unresolved. V was pared by 1 base and J by 3 bases, with 7 bases between. The germline CDR1 and CDR2 sequences are MGHRA and YSYEKL. This CDR3 comprises 13 residues. This CDR3 reads CASSQGPSYEQYF. The DNA for the CDR3 is TGCGCCAGCAGCCAAGGTCCCAGCTACGAGCAGTACTTC.

This clone has just one count. V gene TRBV11-3 combines with J gene TRBJ2-1; D is ambiguous. CDR3 length equals 14 residues. The V end lost 0 bases, the J end lost 7 bases, and 10 bases lay between the germline ends. The germline V gene has CDR1 SGHNT and CDR2 YENEEA. The CDR3 is CASSLDQRGNEQFF. In DNA form, the CDR3 reads TGTGCCAGCAGCTTAGATCAGCGTGGGAATGAGCAGTTCTTC.

The CDR3 bases are TGTGCCAGCAGCCAGGGCGAAGCGGGCCCGTACCAAGAGACCCAGTACTTC. As protein: CASSQGEAGPYQETQYF. The rearrangement links TRBV4-2 to TRBJ2-5; D possibly corresponds to TRBD2 (6 bases). The CDR3 is made up of 17 amino acids. CDR1 is LGHNA, CDR2 YNFKEQ, per germline. With 3 bases removed from V and 0 bases from J, the gap between germline ends came to 17 bases.

This chain uses TRBV5-4 with TRBJ1-5; a possible D gene is TRBD1 (5 bases). CDR3 length equals 17 residues. Germline V CDR1 and CDR2: SGHNT, YYREEE (reference sequence). The V and J ends lost 0 bases and 2 bases respectively, with 15 bases between them. The CDR3 bases are TGTGCCAGCAGCTTGGAGCCGACTAGGGGAGGCAATCAGCCCCAGCATTTT. It specifies CASSLEPTRGGNQPQHF.

The CDR3 nucleotides are TGTGCCAGCAGCTTATCTAGCGGGCAGGGGCCTTGGTTCTTC. Translating gives CASSLSSGQGPWFF. The rearrangement uses TRBV7-3 and TRBJ2-1, with 8 positions matching TRBD2. Germline CDR1 is SGHTA and CDR2 is FQGTGA. V lost 2 bases to trimming and J lost 15 bases; unmatched junction nucleotides: 12. This CDR3 is built from 14 residues.